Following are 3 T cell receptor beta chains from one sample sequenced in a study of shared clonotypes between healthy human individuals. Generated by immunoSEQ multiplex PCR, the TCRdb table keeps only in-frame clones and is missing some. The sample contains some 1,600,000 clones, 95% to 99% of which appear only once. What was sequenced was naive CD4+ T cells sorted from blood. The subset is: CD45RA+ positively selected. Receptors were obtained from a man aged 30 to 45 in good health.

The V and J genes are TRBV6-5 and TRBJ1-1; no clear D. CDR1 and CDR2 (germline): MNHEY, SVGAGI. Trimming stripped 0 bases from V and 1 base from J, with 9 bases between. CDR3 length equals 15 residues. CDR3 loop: CASSYSSIKNTEAFF. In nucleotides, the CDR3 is TGTGCCAGCAGTTACTCGAGTATCAAGAACACTGAAGCTTTCTTT.

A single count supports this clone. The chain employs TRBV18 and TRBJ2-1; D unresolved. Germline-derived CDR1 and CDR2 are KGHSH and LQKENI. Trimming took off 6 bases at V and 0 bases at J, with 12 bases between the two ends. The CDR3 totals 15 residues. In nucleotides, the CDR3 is TGTGCCAGCTCCCCGGTCGACTCCTCCTACAATGAGCAGTTCTTC. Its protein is CASSPVDSSYNEQFF. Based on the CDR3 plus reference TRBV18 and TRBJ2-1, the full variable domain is NAGVMQNPRHLVRRRGQEARLRCSPMKGHSHVYWYRQLPEEGLKFMVYLQKENIIDESGMPKERFSAEFPKEGPSILRIQQVVRGDSAAYFCASSPVDSSYNEQFFGPGTRLTVL.

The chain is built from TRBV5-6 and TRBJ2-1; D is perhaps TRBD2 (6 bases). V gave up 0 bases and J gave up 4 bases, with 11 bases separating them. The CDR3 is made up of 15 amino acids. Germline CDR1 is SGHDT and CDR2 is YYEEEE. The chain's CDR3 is CASSLVGRIYNEQFF. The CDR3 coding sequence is TGTGCCAGCAGCTTGGTCGGGAGAATTTACAATGAGCAGTTCTTC.